Here is one T cell receptor beta chain with its context. The authors' processing: Amplification of reference gene primers was used by the study to estimate nucleated cell counts. The protocol was immunoSEQ multiplex PCR, while the TCRdb copy is restricted to in-frame clones and leaves out a portion. The DNA gave D and trimming, while V, J and clone size come from that table. The sample lists 120,000 to 150,000 clones, 80% to 90% occurring once. The sample belongs to a study of blood T cell repertoires in COVID-19. Study as a whole: Both acute and convalescent COVID-19 samples were obtained from the United States, Italy and Spain. Sources were T cells, B-cell-depleted T cells, or PBMCs; the material itself was cDNA or gDNA.

The CDR3 is 14 residues long. V lost 4 bases to trimming and J lost 8 bases; unmatched junction nucleotides: 9. In germline, CDR1 is SGHRS, CDR2 YFSETQ. The sequencing input was peripheral blood. The source of this sequence is a human donor with acute or convalescent COVID-19. The donor label of this sample is uncertain. V and J are TRBV5-1 and TRBJ1-2, with TRBD1 matching 9 bases. Here the CDR3 reads CASSPRTGDRGYTF. The CDR3 coding sequence is TGCGCCAGCAGCCCTAGGACAGGGGATAGGGGCTACACCTTC.